The 14 T cell receptor beta chains presented below share a single source sample, sequenced in a study of shared clonotypes between healthy human individuals. The repertoire was sequenced with immunoSEQ multiplex PCR; TCRdb's copy has only in-frame clones and lacks some. The sample holds about 2.4 million clones, over 85% seen once. Sequenced sample: naive CD4+ T cells from PBMCs. Subset in this sample: CD45RA+ positively selected. All receptors derive from a man younger than 35 in good health. Some clones in this sample may be carry-over from other donors' samples.

The V call is TRBV4-1, the J call TRBJ2-2, with D perhaps assigned TRBD1 or TRBD2 (5 bases each). This CDR3 contains 15 residues. Trimming took 4 bases from V and 7 from J, leaving 16 bases between them. Germline loops: CDR1 MGHRA, CDR2 YSYEKL. The CDR3 sequence is CASSPGPPESGELFF. The CDR3 DNA sequence: TGCGCCAGCAGCCCGGGACCTCCGGAGAGCGGGGAGCTGTTTTTT.

This clone showed up just a few times. The CDR3 DNA reads as TGCAGCGTCTATCTCGCCGTGGGCCTGAACACTGAAGCTTTCTTT. Its translation: CSVYLAVGLNTEAFF. V usage is TRBV29-1 and J usage is TRBJ1-1; D not resolved. The CDR3 is made up of 15 amino acids. The ends were cut back, 6 bases at V and 0 bases at J, with 17 bases in the middle. Germline CDR1 SQVTM, CDR2 ANQGSEA.

Of note for this clone: This sample includes further DNA sequences coding for the same CDR3. V and J are TRBV5-1 and TRBJ2-1, with 9 bases fitting TRBD1. CDR1 is SGHRS, CDR2 YFSETQ, per germline. J gave up 1 base and V 3 bases, and 2 bases lay outside the gene matches. The CDR3 is 15 residues long. This chain's CDR3 is CASSSGTGSYNEQFF. The CDR3 DNA reads as TGCGCCAGCAGCTCCGGGACAGGGTCCTACAATGAGCAGTTCTTC.

The chain uses TRBV28 and TRBJ2-7; either TRBD1 or TRBD2 may fit D (5 bases each). CDR1 and CDR2 from the germline V gene are MDHEN and SYDVKM. V lost 3 bases and J 3 bases, leaving 9 bases between the germline ends. This CDR3 contains 13 residues. The CDR3 DNA is TGTGCCAGCAGTTTCTCGGGGCGCTACGAGCAGTACTTC. Translating gives CASSFSGRYEQYF.

This chain joins TRBV5-1 and TRBJ2-7; no firm D call. This CDR3 comprises 15 residues. Germline V gives CDR1 SGHRS, CDR2 YFSETQ. Trimming cost V 4 bases and J 5 bases, with 19 bases left between them. CDR3 sequence reads: CASSPPEDSSHEQYF. In DNA, the CDR3 is TGCGCCAGCAGCCCCCCGGAAGACTCTTCCCACGAGCAGTACTTC. The full variable domain, with the rest looked up from reference TRBV5-1 and TRBJ2-7, is KAGVTQTPRYLIKTRGQQVTLSCSPISGHRSVSWYQQTPGQGLQFLFEYFSETQRNKGNFPGRFSGRQFSNSRSEMNVSTLELGDSALYLCASSPPEDSSHEQYFGPGTRLTVT.

The chain recombines TRBV2 with TRBJ1-2; unclear D gene. Trimming removed 4 bases at V and 8 bases at J, with 11 bases between. Per the germline V gene, CDR1 is SNHLY and CDR2 is FYNNEI. CDR3 size: 12 residues. CDR3 region: CASSGLLRGYTF. DNA of the CDR3: TGTGCCAGCAGTGGACTCTTGAGAGGCTACACCTTC.

V gene TRBV9 combines with J gene TRBJ1-2; D remains unclear. CDR1 is SGDLS and CDR2 is YYNGEE in the germline V gene. Trimming removed 0 bases at V and 6 bases at J, with 12 bases between. The CDR3 runs 14 residues. The chain's CDR3 is CASSVGWGSDGYTF. CDR3 nucleotide sequence: TGTGCCAGCAGCGTAGGGTGGGGTTCCGATGGCTACACCTTC.

The chain recombines TRBV5-1 with TRBJ2-7, with 8 positions matching TRBD1. The V gene end was trimmed by 2 bases and the J gene end by 3 bases; junction bases not matched to a gene: 7. CDR3 size: 15 residues. Germline lookup yields CDR1 SGHRS and CDR2 YFSETQ. CDR3 nucleotide sequence: TGCGCCAGCAGCTTATTAGACAGGGGAGACTACGAGCAGTACTTC. This translates into CASSLLDRGDYEQYF. Full variable domain (rest looked up from reference TRBV5-1 and TRBJ2-7): KAGVTQTPRYLIKTRGQQVTLSCSPISGHRSVSWYQQTPGQGLQFLFEYFSETQRNKGNFPGRFSGRQFSNSRSEMNVSTLELGDSALYLCASSLLDRGDYEQYFGPGTRLTVT.

V gene TRBV25-1 combines with J gene TRBJ2-6; D is uncertain. The CDR3 loop spans 17 amino acids. Looked up from germline, CDR1 is MGHDK and CDR2 is SYGVNS. The V and J ends lost 5 bases and 2 bases respectively, with 16 bases between them. This CDR3 is CASSPRGTAAGANVLTF. The CDR3, as DNA: TGTGCCAGCAGTCCCCGTGGAACGGCAGCTGGGGCCAACGTCCTGACTTTC.

The CDR3 protein is CASSRRFGSLGEGAQHF. The CDR3 DNA sequence: TGTGCCAGCAGCCGGAGGTTCGGGAGTCTAGGGGAAGGGGCCCAGCATTTT. This chain connects TRBV5-8 to TRBJ1-5; TRBD1 is a possible D gene (5 bases). Germline loops: CDR1 SGHTS, CDR2 YDEGEE. The CDR3 extends over 17 amino acids. Trimming removed 4 bases from V and 11 bases from J, with 28 bases in between.

The chain joins TRBV9 to TRBJ2-2; D is tentatively TRBD1 or TRBD2 (6 bases each). The CDR3 is 15 residues long. Per the germline V gene, CDR1 is SGDLS and CDR2 is YYNGEE. Trimming shortened V by 0 bases and J by 4 bases, and 10 bases separated the two germline ends. CDR3 protein: CASSVVGGGTGELFF. In nucleotides, the CDR3 is TGTGCCAGCAGCGTAGTAGGGGGAGGCACCGGGGAGCTGTTTTTT.

The chain couples TRBV25-1 to TRBJ1-5; no reliable D call. V lost 0 bases, J lost 0 bases, and 6 bases lay in between. CDR1 and CDR2 from the germline V gene are MGHDK and SYGVNS. The CDR3 extends over 15 amino acids. CDR3 region: CASSEYADSNQPQHF. The CDR3 DNA reads as TGTGCCAGCAGTGAATACGCAGATAGCAATCAGCCCCAGCATTTT.

This chain joins TRBV2 and TRBJ1-4, with D unclear. The CDR3 is made up of 11 amino acids. The V end was cut by 0 bases, the J end by 12 bases, with 5 bases between. Germline V gene sequence: CDR1 SNHLY, CDR2 FYNNEI. The CDR3: CASSEAEELFF. The DNA for the CDR3 is TGTGCCAGCAGTGAAGCCGAGGAACTGTTTTTT. Based on the CDR3 plus reference TRBV2 and TRBJ1-4, the full variable domain is EPEVTQTPSHQVTQMGQEVILRCVPISNHLYFYWYRQILGQKVEFLVSFYNNEISEKSEIFDDQFSVERPDGSNFTLKIRSTKLEDSAMYFCASSEAEELFFGSGTQLSVL.

In the case of this clone: An end of the junction differs from the germline gene, which may be a read error. The CDR3 nucleotides are TGTGCCAGCAGTGGGGACTCCCCCGGGGGGCTGTTTTTT. This codes for CASSGDSPGGLFF. J is TRBJ2-2 and V is TRBV2, with a tentative D call TRBD2 (6 bases). The CDR3 length is 13 residues. Germline V gene data show CDR1 as SNHLY and CDR2 as FYNNEI.